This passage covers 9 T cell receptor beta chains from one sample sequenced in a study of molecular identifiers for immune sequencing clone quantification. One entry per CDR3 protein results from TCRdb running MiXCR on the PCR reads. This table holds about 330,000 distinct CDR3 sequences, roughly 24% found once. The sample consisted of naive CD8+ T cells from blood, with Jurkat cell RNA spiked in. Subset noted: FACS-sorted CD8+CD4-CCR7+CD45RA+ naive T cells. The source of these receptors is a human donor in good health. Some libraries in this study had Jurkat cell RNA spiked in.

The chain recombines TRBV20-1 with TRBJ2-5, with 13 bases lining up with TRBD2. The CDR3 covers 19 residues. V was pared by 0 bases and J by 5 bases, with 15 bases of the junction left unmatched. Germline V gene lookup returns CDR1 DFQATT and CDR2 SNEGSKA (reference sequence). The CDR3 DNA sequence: TGCAGTGCTAGAGATTACCTGGGACTAGCGGGGAACCTCCATGAGACCCAGTACTTC. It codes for CSARDYLGLAGNLHETQYF.

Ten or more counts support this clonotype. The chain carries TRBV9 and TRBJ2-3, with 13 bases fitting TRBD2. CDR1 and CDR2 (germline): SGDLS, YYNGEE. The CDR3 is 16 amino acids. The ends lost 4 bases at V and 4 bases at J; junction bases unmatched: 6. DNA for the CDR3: TGTGCCAGCAGCTCCGGACTAGCGGGAGTGGCAGATACGCAGTATTTT. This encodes CASSSGLAGVADTQYF.

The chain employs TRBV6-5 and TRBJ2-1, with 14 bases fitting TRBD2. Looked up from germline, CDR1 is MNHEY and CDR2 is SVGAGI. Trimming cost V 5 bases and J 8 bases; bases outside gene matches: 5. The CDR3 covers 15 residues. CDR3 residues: CASSPGTSGRDEQFF. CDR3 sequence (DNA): TGTGCCAGCAGTCCCGGGACTAGCGGGAGAGATGAGCAGTTCTTC.

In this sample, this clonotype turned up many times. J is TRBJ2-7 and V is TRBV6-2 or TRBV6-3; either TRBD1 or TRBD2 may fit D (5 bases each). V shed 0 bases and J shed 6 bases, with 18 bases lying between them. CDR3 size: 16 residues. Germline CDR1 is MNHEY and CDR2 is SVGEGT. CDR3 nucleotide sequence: TGTGCCAGCAGTTACTCCCCGGGACCGATGCCTGGCGAGCAGTACTTC. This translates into CASSYSPGPMPGEQYF.

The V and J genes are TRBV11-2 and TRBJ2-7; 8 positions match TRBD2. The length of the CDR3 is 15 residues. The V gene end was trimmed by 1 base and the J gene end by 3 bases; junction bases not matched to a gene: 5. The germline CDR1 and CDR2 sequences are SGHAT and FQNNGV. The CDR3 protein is CASSLGSGTLYEQYF. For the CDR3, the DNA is TGTGCCAGCAGCTTAGGTAGCGGGACCCTCTACGAGCAGTACTTC.

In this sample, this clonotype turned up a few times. The CDR3 protein is CASSPGGAPYEQYF. In nucleotides, the CDR3 is TGTGCCAGCTCACCGGGCGGGGCCCCCTACGAGCAGTACTTC. The chain uses TRBV18 and TRBJ2-7; D may be TRBD2 (6 bases). Deletions cut 3 bases from V and 2 bases from J, with 11 bases between. There are 14 residues in the CDR3. From germline, CDR1 is KGHSH and CDR2 LQKENI. The variable domain in full, completed from reference TRBV18 and TRBJ2-7, reads NAGVMQNPRHLVRRRGQEARLRCSPMKGHSHVYWYRQLPEEGLKFMVYLQKENIIDESGMPKERFSAEFPKEGPSILRIQQVVRGDSAAYFCASSPGGAPYEQYFGPGTRLTVT.

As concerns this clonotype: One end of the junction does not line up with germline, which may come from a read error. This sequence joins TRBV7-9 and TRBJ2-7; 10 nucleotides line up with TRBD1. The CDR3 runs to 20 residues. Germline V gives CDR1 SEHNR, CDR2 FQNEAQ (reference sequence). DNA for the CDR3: TGTGTCAGCAGCTCCCCGCCGGGACAGGGGTTAGTGACCGGGGTATACGAGCAGTACTTC. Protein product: CVSSSPPGQGLVTGVYEQYF. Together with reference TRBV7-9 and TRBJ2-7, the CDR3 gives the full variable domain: DTGVSQNPRHKITKRGQNVTFRCDPISEHNRLYWYRQTLGQGPEFLTYFQNEAQLEKSRLLSDRFSAERPKGSFSTLEIQRTEQGDSAMYLCVSSSPPGQGLVTGVYEQYFGPGTRLTVT.

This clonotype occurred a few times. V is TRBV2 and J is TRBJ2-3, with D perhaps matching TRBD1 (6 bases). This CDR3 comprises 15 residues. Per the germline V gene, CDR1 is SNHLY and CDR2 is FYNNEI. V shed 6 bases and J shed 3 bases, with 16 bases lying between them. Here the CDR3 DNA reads TGTGCCAGCAGCCTCGTGGGGGCGCGGACAGATACGCAGTATTTT. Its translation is CASSLVGARTDTQYF.

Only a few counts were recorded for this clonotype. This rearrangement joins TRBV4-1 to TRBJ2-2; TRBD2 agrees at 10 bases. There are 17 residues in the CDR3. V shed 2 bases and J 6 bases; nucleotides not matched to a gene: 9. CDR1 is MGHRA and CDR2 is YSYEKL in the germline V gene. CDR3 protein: CASSQPPVGTSAGELFF. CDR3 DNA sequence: TGCGCCAGCAGCCAACCCCCAGTCGGGACTAGCGCCGGGGAGCTGTTTTTT.